The text below deals with one T cell receptor beta chain. This CDR3 is built from 15 residues. Germline-derived CDR1 and CDR2 are MNHEY and SVGEGT. With 6 bases clipped from V and 1 base from J, the junction kept 6 bases outside the gene matches. The protocol was immunoSEQ multiplex PCR, while the TCRdb copy is restricted to in-frame clones and leaves out a portion. The repertoire has over 200,000 clones, over 75% of them found once; the top ten carry approximately 5.3%. This entry comes from a study of blood T cell repertoires in COVID-19. Sequenced: peripheral blood. The receptor was derived from a human donor in a cohort sampled during active COVID-19. This chain connects TRBV6-2 or TRBV6-3 to TRBJ2-5, with 9 bases lining up with TRBD1. The DNA for the CDR3 is TGTGCCAGCAGCACAGGGGGCGCTTCCCAAGAGACCCAGTACTTC. It is translated as CASSTGGASQETQYF.